Below, 20 T cell receptor beta chains from the same sample are listed, as sequenced in a study of human T cells and chemical hapten exposure. TCRdb ran MiXCR on the RACE reads and lists one entry per CDR3 protein. The top ten hold 2.5% to 3% of the sample, which has about 380,000 distinct CDR3 sequences, about 5.1% seen once. Indicated time point: pre-sensitization, week 0. Specified treatment: therapeutic diphenylcyclopropenone sensitization with weekly scalp DPC. Specimen: whole blood, collected in connection with sensitization to the hapten diphenylcyclopropenone (DPC). The receptors shown here come from a woman aged 45-65 years with alopecia areata. Some clones in this sample may be carry-over from other donors' samples.

The chain links TRBV15 to TRBJ2-1; tentatively, D is TRBD1 or TRBD2 (6 bases each). This CDR3 is 14 amino acids long. Trimming shortened V by 0 bases and J by 15 bases, and 18 bases separated the two germline ends. Germline values: CDR1 LNHNV, CDR2 YYDKDF (reference sequence). CDR3 DNA: TGTGCCACCAGCAGAGAGGGGGGCGGGGAAGACCGGTTCTTC. The encoded protein is CATSREGGGEDRFF.

In its sample, this clonotype was seen many times. The chain is built from TRBV12-3 or TRBV12-4 and TRBJ2-5; 9 positions match TRBD2. V was pared by 6 bases and J by 3 bases, with 11 bases of the junction left unmatched. The CDR3 runs 16 residues. The CDR3 bases are TGTGCCAGCAGAGTAGATCTGGTAGCGGGGGAAGAGACCCAGTACTTC. Protein: CASRVDLVAGEETQYF.

The rearrangement links TRBV10-3 to TRBJ1-1, with 7 bases that match TRBD1. V was pared by 10 bases and J by 7 bases, with 9 bases of the junction left unmatched. From germline, CDR1 is ENHRY and CDR2 SYGVKD. This CDR3 spans 12 amino acids. The CDR3 DNA is TGTGCCACCGGAGACAGGGAGGTTGAAGCTTTCTTT. Its translation: CATGDREVEAFF.

This clonotype was picked up many times. The chain couples TRBV10-2 to TRBJ1-5; no clear D gene. The CDR3 length is 15 residues. Trimming took off 0 bases at V and 0 bases at J, with 6 bases between the two ends. Per germline, CDR1 WSHSY and CDR2 SAAADI. The CDR3: CASSESIGSNQPQHF. The DNA for the CDR3 is TGCGCCAGCAGTGAGTCGATTGGTAGCAATCAGCCCCAGCATTTT.

Ten or more counts support this clonotype. This chain connects TRBV20-1 to TRBJ2-3; the match to TRBD2 covers 16 bases. The V segment lost 4 bases and the J segment 3 bases; nucleotides outside the gene matches: 4. CDR1 is DFQATT and CDR2 is SNEGSKA in the germline V gene (reference sequence). The length of the CDR3 is 16 residues. The CDR3 loop is CSATGTSGGVTDTQYF. The CDR3 nucleotides read TGCAGTGCTACCGGGACTAGCGGGGGGGTAACAGATACGCAGTATTTT.

The table lists this clonotype with many counts. The chain employs TRBV3-1 and TRBJ2-3; TRBD1 aligns across 8 bases. Germline V gene sequence: CDR1 LGHDT, CDR2 YNNKEL (reference sequence). J gave up 5 bases and V 0 bases, and 7 bases lay outside the gene matches. This CDR3 has 16 residues. DNA of the CDR3: TGTGCCAGCAGCCAAGAGTTTCAGACAGGGGAAGATACGCAGTATTTT. The encoded protein is CASSQEFQTGEDTQYF.

At least ten counts were recorded for this clonotype. The rearrangement joins TRBV6-1 to TRBJ1-3; D unresolved. Looked up from germline, CDR1 is MNHNS and CDR2 is SASEGT. V was shortened by 1 base and J by 0 bases, with 7 bases between the two germline ends. CDR3 size: 15 residues. In DNA form, the CDR3 reads TGTGCCAGCAGTGAAGGTGGCAGCTCTGGAAACACCATATATTTT. Translated, it gives CASSEGGSSGNTIYF.

V and J are TRBV2 and TRBJ2-2; D ambiguous. CDR3 length equals 17 residues. The germline CDR1 and CDR2 sequences are SNHLY and FYNNEI. The V and J ends lost 2 bases and 2 bases respectively, with 15 bases between them. The CDR3 nucleotides read TGTGCCAGCAGTGAACTTAGTAAAAGGTTTAACACCGGGGAGCTGTTTTTT. It specifies CASSELSKRFNTGELFF.

A note on this clonotype: This clone may be a read error of a much larger clone one base away. CDR3 DNA sequence: TGCAGTGCGATGGGTCCGGGCGATTCACCCGTCCACTTT. Translated: CSAMGPGDSPVHF. This rearrangement joins TRBV20-1 to TRBJ1-6; D is uncertain. The germline V gene encodes CDR1 DFQATT and CDR2 SNEGSKA (reference sequence). The CDR3 sequence is 13 residues long.

This clonotype has ten or more counts. V usage is TRBV12-3 or TRBV12-4 and J usage is TRBJ1-5; D perhaps matches TRBD1 (6 bases). Trimming took off 2 bases at V and 6 bases at J, with 14 bases between the two ends. This CDR3 has 15 residues. CDR3 nucleotide sequence: TGTGCCAGCAGTTTATCAGGGGTAGGGCCTCAGCCCCAGCATTTT. Its translation: CASSLSGVGPQPQHF.

The V call is TRBV20-1, the J call TRBJ1-2; D call uncertain. This CDR3 comprises 14 residues. Germline assignment: CDR1 DFQATT and CDR2 SNEGSKA (reference sequence). The V and J ends lost 1 base and 4 bases respectively, with 13 bases between them. The CDR3 DNA reads as TGCAGTGCTAGAGCAACGGGCAGAGCCTATGGCTACACCTTC. Protein: CSARATGRAYGYTF.

This clonotype was observed many times. The J gene is TRBJ2-3, the V gene TRBV10-3; D is uncertain. The germline V gene encodes CDR1 ENHRY and CDR2 SYGVKD. The ends were cut back, 4 bases at V and 0 bases at J, with 11 bases in the middle. The CDR3 has 15 residues. CDR3 loop: CAISAGDISTDTQYF. CDR3 coding DNA: TGTGCCATCAGTGCGGGCGACATTAGCACAGATACGCAGTATTTT.

This clonotype has just a few counts. The V gene is TRBV5-1, the J gene TRBJ1-1, with D tentatively TRBD1 (5 bases). The CDR3 consists of 13 residues. V lost 9 bases, J lost 1 base, and 13 bases lay in between. The germline V gene encodes CDR1 SGHRS and CDR2 YFSETQ. CDR3 nucleotides: TGCGCCACCAGAGGGGATGGGAACACTGAAGCTTTCTTT. It is translated as CATRGDGNTEAFF.

This clonotype showed up many times. The chain links TRBV27 to TRBJ2-1; 11 nucleotides match TRBD2. The CDR3 length is 15 residues. Germline V CDR1 and CDR2: MNHEY, SMNVEV (reference sequence). Losses at the gene ends were 8 bases for V and 10 bases for J; bases not matched to a gene: 13. CDR3 protein: CASSRLAGPGLEQFF. The CDR3 coding sequence is TGTGCCAGCTCACGACTAGCGGGGCCTGGCCTAGAGCAGTTCTTC.

The chain is built from TRBV12-3 or TRBV12-4 and TRBJ2-1, with 9 bases aligning to TRBD2. This CDR3 has 16 amino acids. With 2 bases clipped from V and 3 bases from J, the junction kept 5 bases outside the gene matches. Here the CDR3 reads CASSLLAGGVYNEQFF. The CDR3, as DNA: TGTGCCAGCAGTTTATTGGCGGGAGGGGTCTACAATGAGCAGTTCTTC.

The genes are TRBV5-6 and TRBJ2-3; D call uncertain. Trimming stripped 1 base from V and 4 bases from J, with 10 bases between. The CDR3 is 14 residues long. CDR1 and CDR2 (germline): SGHDT, YYEEEE. The CDR3 DNA reads TGTGCCAGCAGCTTGCTGGCCTTCCCAGATACGCAGTATTTT. Translating gives CASSLLAFPDTQYF.

This clonotype was recorded at least ten times. In DNA form, the CDR3 reads TGCAGTGCTAGAGATGGTAAAGGGATTTACGAGCAGTACTTC. Translated, it gives CSARDGKGIYEQYF. The chain is built from TRBV20-1 and TRBJ2-7; D is ambiguous. From germline, CDR1 is DFQATT and CDR2 SNEGSKA (reference sequence). Trimming pared 0 bases from V and 4 bases from J, leaving 13 bases between. This CDR3 is 14 amino acids long.

The chain uses TRBV2 and TRBJ1-1, with D possibly TRBD1 on 6 matching bases. Germline V lookup: CDR1 SNHLY, CDR2 FYNNEI. The CDR3 consists of 13 residues. Trimming shortened V by 7 bases and J by 7 bases, and 16 bases separated the two germline ends. Written as DNA, the CDR3 is TGTGCCAGCATTCAGGGGTTTCGAGGTGAAGCTTTCTTT. Protein product: CASIQGFRGEAFF.

This clonotype was seen many times. The chain carries TRBV28 and TRBJ1-2; D gene ambiguous. This CDR3 region has 16 residues. CDR1 MDHEN and CDR2 SYDVKM come from the germline V gene. V gave up 5 bases and J gave up 3 bases, with 19 bases separating them. The CDR3 DNA is TGTGCCAGCAGTCCGCTCCAGGAGAGTTTGGACTATGGCTACACCTTC. Protein: CASSPLQESLDYGYTF.

CDR3 sequence reads: CASSAAELNYGYTF. The CDR3 DNA is TGCGCCAGCAGTGCGGCGGAGTTGAACTATGGCTACACCTTC. This chain joins TRBV10-2 and TRBJ1-2; unclear D gene. The V gene lost 4 bases and the J gene lost 2 bases, with 11 bases spanning the gap. Germline V gives CDR1 WSHSY, CDR2 SAAADI. The CDR3 covers 14 residues.